Included here is one T cell receptor beta chain sequence, with context. This record belongs to a study of blood T cell repertoires in COVID-19. Study at large: Acute and convalescent COVID-19 specimens originated in the United States, Italy and Spain.

Some clones are missing from TCRdb's copy, which holds only in-frame ones; the method was immunoSEQ multiplex PCR. The table has 30,000 or so clones, approximately 87% seen once. The V and J ends lost 2 bases and 7 bases respectively, with 23 bases between them. The CDR3 is 17 amino acids. The germline CDR1 and CDR2 sequences are SGHNT and YENEEA. The chain recombines TRBV11-3 with TRBJ1-2; D gene unclear. The receptor comes from a human donor with active COVID-19. The donor label of this sample is uncertain. The material sequenced was peripheral blood. The CDR3 sequence: CASSLSLGRLPYVGYTF. CDR3 nucleotide sequence: TGTGCCAGCAGCTTATCCCTCGGCAGGCTCCCTTATGTTGGCTACACCTTC. Filled out from reference TRBV11-3 and TRBJ1-2, the complete variable domain reads EAGVVQSPRYKIIEKKQPVAFWCNPISGHNTLYWYLQNLGQGPELLIRYENEEAVDDSQLPKDRFSAERLKGVDSTLKIQPAELGDSAVYLCASSLSLGRLPYVGYTFGSGTRLTVV.